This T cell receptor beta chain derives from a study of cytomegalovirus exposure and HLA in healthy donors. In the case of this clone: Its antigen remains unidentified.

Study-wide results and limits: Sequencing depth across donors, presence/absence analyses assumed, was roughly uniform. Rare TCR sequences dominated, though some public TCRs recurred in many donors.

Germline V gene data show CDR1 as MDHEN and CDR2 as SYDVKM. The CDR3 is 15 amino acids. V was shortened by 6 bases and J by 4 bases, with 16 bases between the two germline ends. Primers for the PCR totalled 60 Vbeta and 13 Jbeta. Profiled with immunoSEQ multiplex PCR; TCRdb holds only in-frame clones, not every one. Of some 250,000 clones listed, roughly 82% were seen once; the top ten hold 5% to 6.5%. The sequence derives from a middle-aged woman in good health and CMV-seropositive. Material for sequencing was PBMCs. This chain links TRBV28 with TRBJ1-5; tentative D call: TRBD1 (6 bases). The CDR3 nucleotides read TGTGCCAGCAGACCCGAGGACAGCTTAAATCAGCCCCAGCATTTT. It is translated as CASRPEDSLNQPQHF.